Given below is one TCR beta chain in context. This record belongs to a study of blood T cell repertoires in COVID-19. Per germline, CDR1 MGHRA and CDR2 YSYEKL. The CDR3 runs 12 residues. V dropped 4 bases and J dropped 8; count of bases not matched to a gene: 4. Measured with immunoSEQ multiplex PCR; TCRdb has only the in-frame clones, and not every one. The data contain 250,000 to 350,000 clones, around 89% of them seen just once; the ten biggest clones take up around 0.8%. The gene calls are TRBV4-1 and TRBJ1-1, with 7 bases identical to TRBD1. Sequenced input: peripheral blood. This receptor was identified in a young man with acute or convalescent COVID-19. This CDR3 reads CASSPTGREAFF. The CDR3 DNA reads TGCGCCAGCAGCCCGACAGGGAGAGAAGCTTTCTTT.